A selection of T cell receptor beta chains follows, all from one sample in a study of blood T cell repertoires in COVID-19. Profiled with immunoSEQ multiplex PCR; TCRdb holds only in-frame clones, not every one. The sample shows a few hundred thousand clones, more than 85% of them seen only once. Sequencing input: peripheral blood. The receptors here all came from a woman aged 70-85 years with active or convalescent COVID-19. Both conserved end residues are part of each CDR3. The D gene is left open where the match is weak. Rows give clone size only sometimes, using once, few, many, or a class for an expanded clone.

j_call	clone_size	cdr3_length	v_call	d_call	cdr3_nt	cdr3_aa
TRBJ2-2	.	15	TRBV3-1/TRBV3-2	TRBD2	TGTGCCAGCAGAACTAGCGGGGGGTACGGCGGGGAGCTGTTTTTT	CASRTSGGYGGELFF
TRBJ2-1	.	13	TRBV6-5	TRBD1	TGTGCCAGCAGTCCGACAGGGAACGCTGAGCAGTTCTTC	CASSPTGNAEQFF
TRBJ2-1	.	18	TRBV4-1	TRBD1	TGCGCCAGCAGCCTCCTTCCGGGACAGGGGGCCGGCTACAATGAGCAGTTCTTC	CASSLLPGQGAGYNEQFF
TRBJ2-2	.	18	TRBV19	TRBD2	TGTGCCAGTAGCCCAGGGACTAGCGGGGGGGCAATTCGTGGGGAGCTGTTTTTT	CASSPGTSGGAIRGELFF
TRBJ2-7	.	15	TRBV7-2	.	TGTGCCAGCAGCTTAGAAGGCAGCGGGCGGAACGAGCAGTACTTC	CASSLEGSGRNEQYF
TRBJ1-4	.	13	TRBV9	.	TGTGCCAGCAGCGGAGGCAGGGATGAAAAACTGTTTTTT	CASSGGRDEKLFF
TRBJ2-3	.	15	TRBV29-1	.	TGCAGCGTTGTTGGGGGCGGGCGAAGCACAGATACGCAGTATTTT	CSVVGGGRSTDTQYF
TRBJ2-1	.	17	TRBV5-1	.	TGCGCCAGCAGCTCCGGGGGGCGCGGGGTAGTAGGCAATGAGCAGTTCTTC	CASSSGGRGVVGNEQFF
TRBJ2-5	.	15	TRBV6-5	.	TGTGCCAGCAGTTACTCAGCCGGAGTCCAAGAGACCCAGTACTTC	CASSYSAGVQETQYF
TRBJ2-7	.	15	TRBV7-3	TRBD1	TGTGCCAGCAGGGCTCCGGTGACAGGGGTATACGAGCAGTACTTC	CASRAPVTGVYEQYF
TRBJ1-6	.	17	TRBV7-3	.	TGTGCCAGCAGCTTAACAGGGGAAAGGGTCTATAATTCACCCCTCCACTTT	CASSLTGERVYNSPLHF
TRBJ1-4	.	14	TRBV5-1	.	TGCGCCAGCAGGTGGACTGCAACTAATGAAAAACTGTTTTTT	CASRWTATNEKLFF
TRBJ2-7	.	13	TRBV19	TRBD1	TGTGCCAGTAGTACCAGGGGGTTCTACGAGCAGTACTTC	CASSTRGFYEQYF
TRBJ1-2	.	14	TRBV19	.	TGTGCCAGTAGTCCGTCGACAGGCCGTTATGGCTACACCTTC	CASSPSTGRYGYTF
TRBJ2-1	.	15	TRBV7-2	TRBD1	TGTGCCAGCAGCGCTACCGGGACAGGGTGGAATGAGCAGTTCTTC	CASSATGTGWNEQFF
TRBJ1-5	.	16	TRBV27	TRBD1	TGTGCCAGCAGTTTGGGGGACAGGCTTAGACGGGAGCCCCAGCATTTT	CASSLGDRLRREPQHF
TRBJ2-5	.	13	TRBV9	.	TGTGCCAGCAGCGTAGGGAGGGCGGGGACCCAGTACTTC	CASSVGRAGTQYF
TRBJ1-6	.	15	TRBV7-2	.	TGTGCCAGCAGCTTAGGGCGGGGGATCAATTCACCCCTCCACTTT	CASSLGRGINSPLHF
TRBJ1-6	.	16	TRBV2	.	TGTGCCAGCAGAATACATAGGAGCTCCTATAATTCACCCCTCCACTTT	CASRIHRSSYNSPLHF
TRBJ2-3	.	18	TRBV19	TRBD2	TGTGCCAGTTCCCGACTAGCGGGGGGGCCTCCAGGCACAGATACGCAGTATTTT	CASSRLAGGPPGTDTQYF
TRBJ1-1	.	12	TRBV7-9	.	TGTGCCAGCAGTTCAGGCCGAGTCGAAGCTTTCTTT	CASSSGRVEAFF
TRBJ1-6	once	14	TRBV27	.	TGTGCCAGCAGTTTGGGAGGGGAGAATTCACCCCTCCACTTT	CASSLGGENSPLHF
TRBJ1-5	.	15	TRBV6-1	.	TGTGCCAGCACCTACCACAGGGTTAGCAATCAGCCCCAGCATTTT	CASTYHRVSNQPQHF
TRBJ2-3	.	13	TRBV14	.	TGTGCCAGCAGCCAAGTTATGGGAGTTACGCAGTATTTT	CASSQVMGVTQYF
TRBJ1-1	.	13	TRBV12-3/TRBV12-4	.	TGTGCCAGCAGCCCCAGGGCGAACACTGAAGCTTTCTTT	CASSPRANTEAFF
TRBJ1-6	.	15	TRBV5-4	.	TGTGCCAGCAGCCCCGGGGTAACAACGGGTTCACCCCTCCACTTT	CASSPGVTTGSPLHF
TRBJ1-4	few	14	TRBV5-1	.	TGCGCCAGCAGCTTGGGTAGGGGGAGTGAAAAACTGTTTTTT	CASSLGRGSEKLFF
TRBJ2-7	.	15	TRBV27	TRBD1	TGTGCCAGCAGTTTGGCCGGGACAGGGGGCTACGAGCAGTACTTC	CASSLAGTGGYEQYF
TRBJ2-3	.	13	TRBV6-6	.	TGTGCCAGCAGTTACTCCCTTCGGGATACGCAGTATTTT	CASSYSLRDTQYF
TRBJ1-2	.	14	TRBV5-5	.	TGTGCCAGCAATCAACTTTTAGCGCCCTATGGCTACACCTTC	CASNQLLAPYGYTF
TRBJ1-2	.	17	TRBV6-1	.	TGTGCCAGCAGTGAGGGAGGATTGGGTGGTGAGAAAAAGGGCTACACCTTC	CASSEGGLGGEKKGYTF
TRBJ2-3	.	15	TRBV5-4	TRBD2	TGTGCCAGCAGCTTGAACGGGAGGAGCACAGATACGCAGTATTTT	CASSLNGRSTDTQYF
TRBJ2-3	.	12	TRBV4-3	.	TGCGCCAGCAGCCAAGGGCCAGATACGCAGTATTTT	CASSQGPDTQYF
TRBJ1-6	.	15	TRBV7-9	.	TGTGCCAGCAGCTTAGGCGGGACCTATAATTCACCCCTCCACTTT	CASSLGGTYNSPLHF
TRBJ2-7	.	13	TRBV5-6	TRBD2	TGTGCCAGCAGCGGAGGGACTACCTACGAGCAGTACTTC	CASSGGTTYEQYF
TRBJ2-7	.	19	TRBV15	.	TGTGCCACCAGCCAAACGCTAATGACTCTAGGGGGAAAGGACTACGAGCAGTACTTC	CATSQTLMTLGGKDYEQYF
TRBJ2-3	few	11	TRBV7-2	.	TGTGCCAGCAGCTTCTCGGGGGCGCAGTATTTT	CASSFSGAQYF
TRBJ1-6	.	14	TRBV11-3	.	TGTGCCAGCAGCTTAGGAGGCGGAAATTCACCCCTCCACTTT	CASSLGGGNSPLHF
TRBJ1-1	.	14	TRBV19	TRBD1	TGTGCCAGTACCCGGACAGGGGGTAACACTGAAGCTTTCTTT	CASTRTGGNTEAFF
TRBJ1-5	.	15	TRBV19	.	TGTGCCAGTAGTATCCAGGCTGGGAGCAATCAGCCCCAGCATTTT	CASSIQAGSNQPQHF
TRBJ1-1	.	14	TRBV19	.	TGTGCCAGTAGTACTCCATCAGAGAACACTGAAGCTTTCTTT	CASSTPSENTEAFF
TRBJ1-1	.	13	TRBV6-5	.	TGTGCCAGCACCCCCGGGCGGGGGGTTCAAGCTTTCTTT	CASTPGRGVQAFF
TRBJ1-5	.	13	TRBV2	.	TGTGCCAGCAGTGCAGGGGACAATCAGCCCCAGCATTTT	CASSAGDNQPQHF
TRBJ2-3	.	15	TRBV4-3	.	TGCGCCAGCAGCCAAGATAGGGGGGTGCGGGGGACGCAGTATTTT	CASSQDRGVRGTQYF
TRBJ2-7	.	16	TRBV5-1	.	TGCGCCAGCAGCCCCGGCGGCAGTTCCCCCTCCTACGAGCAGTACTTC	CASSPGGSSPSYEQYF
TRBJ2-1	once	17	TRBV4-3	TRBD2	TGCGCCAGCAGCCAAGAAGCTAGCGGGGGGGGTAACAATGAGCAGTTCTTC	CASSQEASGGGNNEQFF
TRBJ1-2	.	15	TRBV19	TRBD1	TGTGCCAGTAGTATCCGCGACAGGGCGGTATATGGCTACACCTTC	CASSIRDRAVYGYTF
TRBJ1-1	.	15	TRBV6-5	.	TGTGCCAGCAGTTACCCAGGGGCAGGGTACACTGAAGCTTTCTTT	CASSYPGAGYTEAFF
TRBJ1-3	.	14	TRBV9	TRBD1	TGTGCCAGCAGCGTGAGTGGACAGGCCGAAACCATATATTTT	CASSVSGQAETIYF
TRBJ1-3	.	14	TRBV7-8	TRBD1	TGTGCCAGCAGCCCCCGGACAGGTCCAAACACCATATATTTT	CASSPRTGPNTIYF
TRBJ1-5	.	13	TRBV7-2	.	TGTGCCAGCAGCTTAAGAGGGAGTCAGCCCCAGCATTTT	CASSLRGSQPQHF
TRBJ1-4	.	16	TRBV18	TRBD1	TGTGCCAGCTCACCACCCAGGGGGGCAACTAATGAAAAACTGTTTTTT	CASSPPRGATNEKLFF
TRBJ1-1	.	14	TRBV19	TRBD1	TGTGCCAGTAGTGGGACAGGGGGCTCCACTGAAGCTTTCTTT	CASSGTGGSTEAFF
TRBJ1-1	.	13	TRBV6-1	.	TGTGCCAGCAGTGAAAGGGGGAGAACTGAAGCTTTCTTT	CASSERGRTEAFF
TRBJ1-3	.	14	TRBV2	TRBD1	TGTGCCAGCAGTACACAGGGGGCGGTGAACACCATATATTTT	CASSTQGAVNTIYF
TRBJ1-2	.	16	TRBV11-2	TRBD1	TGTGCCAGCAGATACCATATACAGGGGGCTAACTATGGCTACACCTTC	CASRYHIQGANYGYTF
TRBJ1-1	few	14	TRBV20-1	TRBD1	TGCAGTGCTAGTTCGACAGGGTGGCACACTGAAGCTTTCTTT	CSASSTGWHTEAFF